Listed below are T cell receptor beta chains from one sample, sequenced in a study of T-cell reconstitution after alpha-beta-depleted transplantation in children. From the PCR reads, TCRdb called clonotypes with MiXCR, one entry per CDR3 protein. The data show some 600,000 distinct CDR3 sequences, over 10% seen once. Sequences were derived from PBMCs, mostly from graft donor cells, sampled 360 days after TCRalphabeta/CD19-depleted stem cell transplant. All receptors come from a male patient under 18 who had a stem cell transplant for acute myeloid leukemia, so the T cells may come from the graft donor. CDR3s include the opening cysteine and the closing phenylalanine or tryptophan.

>TRBJ2-7|TRBV7-3
CASSLIGQGLYEQYF
>TRBJ2-1|TRBV11-3
CASSLGTGQYNEQFF
>TRBJ1-1|TRBV29-1
CSVVRASNTEAFF
>TRBJ2-1|TRBV5-1
CASSFGLSSYNEQFF
>TRBJ2-5|TRBV15
CATSREWREIKPKYF
>TRBJ1-2|TRBV20-1
CSARDRRRNNYGYTF
>TRBJ2-7|TRBV12-3/TRBV12-4
CASSTPSRDHEQYF
>TRBJ1-2|TRBV6-6
CASITQTNYGYTF
>TRBJ2-7|TRBV20-1
CSASDRGGSTYEQYF
>TRBJ2-7|TRBV4-2
CASSQEGAGVSHEQYF
>TRBJ1-2|TRBV29-1
CSIGRAHGYTF
>TRBJ2-1|TRBV29-1
CSIGPLSSYNEQFF
>TRBJ1-2|TRBV2
CASSQTGTYGYTF
>TRBJ1-2|TRBV20-1
CSARDLIYGYTF
>TRBJ2-3|TRBV12-3/TRBV12-4
CASSRDEVGTQYF
>TRBJ2-3|TRBV7-6
CASSEPSDTQYF
>TRBJ2-7|TRBV11-3
CASSLELAGKSSYEQYF
>TRBJ1-6|TRBV28
CASSLSPVPRDNNSPLHF
>TRBJ1-1|TRBV7-2
CASSPPDRWNTEAFF
>TRBJ2-7|TRBV30
CAWSVWTYEQYF
>TRBJ2-7|TRBV11-2
CASSLVAVKSYEQYF
>TRBJ2-7|TRBV6-5
CASSYRRFGQGVHEQYF
>TRBJ1-1|TRBV19
CASSFWTGGVTEAFF
>TRBJ2-3|TRBV15
CATSRDFREAGGGHTQYF
>TRBJ2-3|TRBV12-3/TRBV12-4
CASRDNYSTDTQYF
>TRBJ1-6|TRBV20-1
CSALGTENSPLHF
>TRBJ2-7|TRBV6-6
CASSYSIGEQYF
>TRBJ2-7|TRBV7-2
CASSLGGVGQGAKEQYF
>TRBJ2-2|TRBV4-2
CASSQDGGGGPGELFF
>TRBJ2-2|TRBV4-3
CASSQGPFGGTDTGELFF
>TRBJ2-1|TRBV29-1
CSVPTSGDYNEQFF
>TRBJ2-1|TRBV5-1
CASSGGSGSYNEQFF
>TRBJ2-7|TRBV20-1
CSAVTGLGTGYEQYF
>TRBJ1-2|TRBV5-1
CASSSSTASNYGYTF
>TRBJ1-1|TRBV5-4
CASSLIRDAEAFF
>TRBJ2-5|TRBV20-1
CSAVRQGVKETQYF
>TRBJ2-7|TRBV5-1
CASSFDRARAESSYEQYF
>TRBJ2-3|TRBV28
CASSLGRVRVSTDTQYF
>TRBJ2-3|TRBV27
CASSFRPISTDTQYF
>TRBJ2-7|TRBV5-1
CASSLVVTDEQYF
>TRBJ2-2|TRBV2
CASTLDRGKNTGELFF
>TRBJ2-7|TRBV4-3
CASSQGASQQYF
>TRBJ2-1|TRBV29-1
CSVERGGRADEQFF
>TRBJ2-7|TRBV28
CATFGTGREQYF
>TRBJ1-1|TRBV20-1
CSASSVGSMYTEAFF
>TRBJ2-7|TRBV20-1
CSARDYSYEQYF
>TRBJ1-4|TRBV9
CASSVGVHATNEKLFF
>TRBJ2-1|TRBV5-5
CASSRATLYNEQFF
>TRBJ2-2|TRBV11-2
CASSRTGLGTGELFF
>TRBJ1-1|TRBV29-1
CSVLTGLGTEAFF
>TRBJ2-3|TRBV7-6
CASSLATLARTSTDTQYF
>TRBJ2-7|TRBV7-2
CASSLELAGDGEQYF
>TRBJ2-3|TRBV5-1
CASSSIAGGPRGTQYF
>TRBJ2-7|TRBV2
CASSEGSSYEQYF
>TRBJ2-7|TRBV20-1
CSARAIGAGEQYF
>TRBJ2-2|TRBV3-1
CASSQSATGELFF
>TRBJ2-2|TRBV4-3
CASSRGSIGELFF
>TRBJ2-4|TRBV7-9
CASSLFEAAPIF